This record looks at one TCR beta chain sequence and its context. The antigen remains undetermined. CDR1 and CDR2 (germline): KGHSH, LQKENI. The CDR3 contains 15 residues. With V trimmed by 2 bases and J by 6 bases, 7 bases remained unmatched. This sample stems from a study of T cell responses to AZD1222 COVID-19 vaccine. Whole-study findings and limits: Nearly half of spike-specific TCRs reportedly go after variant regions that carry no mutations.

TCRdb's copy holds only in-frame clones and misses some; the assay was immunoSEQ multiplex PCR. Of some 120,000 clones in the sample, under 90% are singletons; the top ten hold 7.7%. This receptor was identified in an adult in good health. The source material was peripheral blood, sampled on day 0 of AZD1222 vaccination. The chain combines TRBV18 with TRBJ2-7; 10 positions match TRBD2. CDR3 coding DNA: TGTGCCAGCTCACCAAGGCAGCGGGAGGGCTCCGAGCAGTACTTC. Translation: CASSPRQREGSEQYF.